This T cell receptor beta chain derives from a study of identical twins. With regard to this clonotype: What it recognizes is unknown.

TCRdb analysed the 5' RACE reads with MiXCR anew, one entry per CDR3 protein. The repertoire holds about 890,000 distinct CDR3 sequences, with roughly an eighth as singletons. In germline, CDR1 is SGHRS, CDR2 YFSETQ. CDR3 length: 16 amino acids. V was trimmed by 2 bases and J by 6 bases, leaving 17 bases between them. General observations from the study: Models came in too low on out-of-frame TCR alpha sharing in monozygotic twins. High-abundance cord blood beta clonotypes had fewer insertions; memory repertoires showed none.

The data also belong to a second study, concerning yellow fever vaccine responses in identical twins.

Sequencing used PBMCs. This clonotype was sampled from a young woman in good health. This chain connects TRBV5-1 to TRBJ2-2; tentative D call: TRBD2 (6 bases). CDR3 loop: CASSLGRGGLAGELFF. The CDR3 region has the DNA TGCGCCAGCAGCTTAGGTCGAGGAGGGCTCGCCGGGGAGCTGTTTTTT.